The 3 T cell receptor beta chains reported below all come from one sample, sequenced in a study of T cells in Graves' hyperthyroidism and ophthalmopathy. From RNA transcripts, TCR beta CDR3 regions were amplified. First-round RT-PCR targeting the TCR CDR3 was performed with the HTBI primer set. TCRdb recomputed calls from the multiplex PCR reads with MiXCR, one row per CDR3 protein. The table shows 610,000 or so distinct CDR3 sequences, with about 45% occurring only once. The sample was peripheral blood or thyroid tissue (not recorded which). The receptors stem from a woman aged 18-29 years with Graves' hyperthyroidism.

Remarks on this clonotype: This may arise from a read error, as a much more abundant clone is one base away. The gene calls are TRBV2 and TRBJ2-7, with 10 bases matching TRBD1. This CDR3 region has 15 residues. CDR1 SNHLY and CDR2 FYNNEI come from the germline V gene. J was trimmed by 3 bases and V by 7 bases; bases with no gene match: 9. The CDR3 sequence: CASMRDRGEFYEQYF. The CDR3 DNA is TGTGCCAGCATGAGGGACAGGGGAGAGTTCTACGAGCAGTACTTC.

The chain uses TRBV29-1 and TRBJ1-2; 7 bases map to TRBD1. Germline CDR1 is SQVTM and CDR2 is ANQGSEA. After removal of 8 bases from V and 8 bases from J, the junction contained 5 bases not matched to a gene. The CDR3 runs to 10 residues. The CDR3 loop reads CSFNRGGYTF. The CDR3 DNA follows: TGCAGCTTCAACAGGGGAGGCTACACCTTC.

The rearrangement uses TRBV19 and TRBJ2-1; D possibly corresponds to TRBD1 (6 bases). The V gene's germline CDR1 is LNHDA and CDR2 SQIVND (reference sequence). This CDR3 comprises 15 residues. V dropped 5 bases and J dropped 7 bases, with 18 bases sitting between them. CDR3 residues: CASSWAGQLYNEQFF. CDR3 nucleotide sequence: TGTGCCAGTAGTTGGGCAGGACAGTTGTATAATGAGCAGTTCTTC.